These 6 T cell receptor beta chains originate from one sample sequenced in a study of blood T cell repertoires in COVID-19. Profiling relied on immunoSEQ multiplex PCR, and the TCRdb table lists in-frame clones only, not all of them. The sample lists 190,000 or so clones, approximately 90% occurring once. The sequenced material came from PBMCs or T cells enriched from blood (not recorded which). The source of these receptors is a man aged 30 to 39 who had recovered from COVID-19.

The V gene is TRBV7-2, the J gene TRBJ1-6, with a weak D call TRBD1 (5 bases). This CDR3 is built from 14 residues. Germline CDR1 SGHTA, CDR2 FQGNSA. The V and J ends lost 0 bases and 6 bases respectively, with 6 bases between them. CDR3 amino acids: CASSLAGGNSPLHF. Here the CDR3 DNA reads TGTGCCAGCAGCTTAGCCGGGGGTAATTCACCCCTCCACTTT.

V is TRBV6-5 and J is TRBJ2-2; 9 bases match TRBD2. Germline CDR1 and CDR2: MNHEY and SVGAGI. The CDR3 totals 15 residues. J gave up 7 bases and V 3 bases, and 6 bases lay outside the gene matches. Here the CDR3 reads CASSYSGLANGELFF. In DNA, the CDR3 is TGTGCCAGCAGTTATTCCGGACTAGCGAACGGGGAGCTGTTTTTT.

The rearrangement uses TRBV9 and TRBJ1-2; 7 bases are shared with TRBD1. Per the germline V gene, CDR1 is SGDLS and CDR2 is YYNGEE. The V segment lost 6 bases and the J segment 8 bases; nucleotides outside the gene matches: 10. The CDR3 is made up of 13 amino acids. As DNA, the CDR3 is TGTGCCAGCACGACAGGGCCAACGGAAGGCTACACCTTC. This encodes CASTTGPTEGYTF.

V is TRBV19 and J is TRBJ2-5, with 9 bases lining up with TRBD1. CDR1 is LNHDA and CDR2 is SQIVND in the germline V gene (reference sequence). There are 16 residues in the CDR3. V shed 2 bases, J shed 4 bases, and the junction held 8 bases outside the gene matches. The CDR3 region is CASSIPMGQGPETQYF. In nucleotides, the CDR3 is TGTGCCAGTAGTATACCAATGGGACAGGGCCCAGAGACCCAGTACTTC.

This clone was seen a single time. The chain employs TRBV27 and TRBJ1-5, with TRBD1 matching 9 bases. Trimming took 7 bases from V and 6 from J; bases not matched to a gene: 10. From germline, CDR1 is MNHEY and CDR2 SMNVEV (reference sequence). The CDR3 length is 15 residues. The CDR3 coding sequence is TGTGCCAGCACCCCGGACAGGGGAGGGGGTCAGCCCCAGCATTTT. Its protein product is CASTPDRGGGQPQHF.

This sequence joins TRBV19 and TRBJ1-1; D not certain. Germline CDR1 and CDR2: LNHDA and SQIVND (reference sequence). V was shortened by 6 bases and J by 5 bases, with 10 bases between the two germline ends. The length of the CDR3 is 12 residues. The CDR3 reads CASSEGLTEAFF. CDR3 sequence (DNA): TGTGCCAGTAGCGAGGGTTTGACTGAAGCTTTCTTT.